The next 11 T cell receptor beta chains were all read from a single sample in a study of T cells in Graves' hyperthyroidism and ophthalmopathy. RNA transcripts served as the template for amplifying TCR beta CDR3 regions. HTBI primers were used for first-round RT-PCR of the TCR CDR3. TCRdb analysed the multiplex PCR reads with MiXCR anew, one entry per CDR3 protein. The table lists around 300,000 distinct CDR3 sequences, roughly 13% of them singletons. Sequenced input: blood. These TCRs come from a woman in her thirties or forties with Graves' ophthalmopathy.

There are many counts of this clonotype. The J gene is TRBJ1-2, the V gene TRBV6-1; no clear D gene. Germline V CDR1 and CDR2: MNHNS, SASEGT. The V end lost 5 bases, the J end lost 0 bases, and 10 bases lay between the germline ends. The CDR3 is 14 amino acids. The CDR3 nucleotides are TGTGCCAGCAGTTCCCGACCTACTAACTATGGCTACACCTTC. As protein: CASSSRPTNYGYTF.

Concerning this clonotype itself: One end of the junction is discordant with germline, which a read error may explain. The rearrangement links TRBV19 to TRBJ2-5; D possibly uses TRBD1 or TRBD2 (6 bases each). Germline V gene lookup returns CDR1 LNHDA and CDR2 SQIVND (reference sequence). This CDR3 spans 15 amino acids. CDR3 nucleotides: TGTGCCAGTAGTATGAGGGGGGCCTCGGGAGAGACCCAGTGCTTC. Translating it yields CASSMRGASGETQCF.

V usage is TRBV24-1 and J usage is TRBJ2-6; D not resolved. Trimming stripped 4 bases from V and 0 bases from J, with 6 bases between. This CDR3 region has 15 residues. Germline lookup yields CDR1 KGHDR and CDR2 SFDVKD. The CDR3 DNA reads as TGTGCCACCAGTGAGGTCGCCTCTGGGGCCAACGTCCTGACTTTC. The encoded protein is CATSEVASGANVLTF.

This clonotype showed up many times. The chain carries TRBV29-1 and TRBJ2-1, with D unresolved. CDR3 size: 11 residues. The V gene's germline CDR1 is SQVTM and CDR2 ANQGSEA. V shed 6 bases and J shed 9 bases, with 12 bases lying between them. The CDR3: CSVAGHREQFF. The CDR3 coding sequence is TGCAGCGTAGCAGGCCACCGTGAGCAGTTCTTC.

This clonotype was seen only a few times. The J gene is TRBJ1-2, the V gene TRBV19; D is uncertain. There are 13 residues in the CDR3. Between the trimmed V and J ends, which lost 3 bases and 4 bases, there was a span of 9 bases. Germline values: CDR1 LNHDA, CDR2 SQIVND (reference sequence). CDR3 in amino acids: CASSIKGGYGYTF. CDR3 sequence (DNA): TGTGCCAGTAGTATCAAGGGTGGCTATGGCTACACCTTC.

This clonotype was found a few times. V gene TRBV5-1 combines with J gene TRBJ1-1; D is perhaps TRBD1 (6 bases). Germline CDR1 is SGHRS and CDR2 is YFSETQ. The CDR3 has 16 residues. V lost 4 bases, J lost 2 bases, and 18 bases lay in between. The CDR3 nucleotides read TGCGCCAGCAGCCATCACAATACAGGGCCAAACACTGAAGCTTTCTTT. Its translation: CASSHHNTGPNTEAFF.

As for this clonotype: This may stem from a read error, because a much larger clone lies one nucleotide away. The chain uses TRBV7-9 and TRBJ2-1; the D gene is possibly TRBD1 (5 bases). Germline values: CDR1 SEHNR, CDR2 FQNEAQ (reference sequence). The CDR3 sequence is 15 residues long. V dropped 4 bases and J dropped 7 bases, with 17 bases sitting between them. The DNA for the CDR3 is TGTGCCAGCAGCTCCAGAAGCAGGGCGCGGAATGAGCAGTTCTTC. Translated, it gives CASSSRSRARNEQFF.

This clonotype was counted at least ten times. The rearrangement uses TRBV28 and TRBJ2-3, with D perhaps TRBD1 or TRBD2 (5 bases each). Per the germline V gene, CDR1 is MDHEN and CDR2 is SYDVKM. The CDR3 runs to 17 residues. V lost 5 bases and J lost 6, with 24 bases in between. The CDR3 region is CASSLPNRGPGRDTQYF. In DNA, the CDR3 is TGTGCCAGCAGTCTACCAAATCGGGGCCCGGGACGGGATACGCAGTATTTT.

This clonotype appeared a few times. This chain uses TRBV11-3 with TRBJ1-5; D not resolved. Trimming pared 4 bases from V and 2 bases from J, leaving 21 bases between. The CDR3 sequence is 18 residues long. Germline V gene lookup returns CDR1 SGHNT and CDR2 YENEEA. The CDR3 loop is CASSSPHLKNVCNQPQHF. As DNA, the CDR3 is TGTGCCAGCAGCTCCCCACACCTAAAGAACGTATGCAATCAGCCCCAGCATTTT.

The CDR3 sequence: CATGAASSYNEQFF. Written as DNA, the CDR3 is TGTGCCACCGGGGCGGCGAGCTCCTACAATGAGCAGTTCTTC. The rearrangement joins TRBV24-1 to TRBJ2-1, with D maybe TRBD1 (5 bases). The length of the CDR3 is 14 residues. Trimming stripped 9 bases from V and 0 bases from J, with 11 bases between. The V gene's germline CDR1 is KGHDR and CDR2 SFDVKD.

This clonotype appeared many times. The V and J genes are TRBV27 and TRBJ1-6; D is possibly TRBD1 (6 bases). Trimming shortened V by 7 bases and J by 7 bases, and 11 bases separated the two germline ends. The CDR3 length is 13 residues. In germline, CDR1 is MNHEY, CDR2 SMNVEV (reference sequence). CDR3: CASTNTGNSPLHF. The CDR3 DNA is TGTGCCAGCACCAATACAGGGAATTCACCCCTCCACTTT.